This T cell receptor beta chain was retrieved from a study of beta chain features in type 1 diabetes. Across the whole study: The number of sorted cells examined across all samples was around 110 million. Findings and limits, study-wide: Shortening of TCRB CDR3s, moderate but significant, appeared in all four CD4+ subsets of Type 1 diabetes patients.

Germline V lookup: CDR1 SGHTA, CDR2 FQGNSA. This CDR3 spans 17 amino acids. The V and J ends lost 1 base and 4 bases, in that order; junction bases with no gene match: 10. Via the markers CD45RO/CCR7/CD25/CD127/CD95/CD27, stem cell-like memory, regulatory, central memory and naive CD4+ cells were sorted. This clone appeared many times. Its antigen is currently unknown. The entirety of the isolated RNA underwent reverse transcription, so expressed TCRB transcripts were sequenced. Average reads for naive, central memory and regulatory T cell samples were about 3.57 million. Method: immunoSEQ multiplex PCR; TCRdb's copy keeps in-frame clones and lacks some. The sample has 200,000 to 250,000 clones; more than 9% are singletons.

The clonotype was recovered from a woman aged 18-30 years in good health. Sample: naive CD4+ T cells from blood. J is TRBJ2-1 and V is TRBV7-2; 7 bases align to TRBD2. CDR3 sequence (DNA): TGTGCCAGCAGCTTAGTCTCCCATGTGGGAGGGTACAATGAGCAGTTCTTC. Translation: CASSLVSHVGGYNEQFF. Based on the CDR3 plus reference TRBV7-2 and TRBJ2-1, the full variable domain is GAGVSQSPSNKVTEKGKDVELRCDPISGHTALYWYRQSLGQGLEFLIYFQGNSAPDKSGLPSDRFSAERTGGSVSTLTIQRTQQEDSAVYLCASSLVSHVGGYNEQFFGPGTRLTVL.